Listed below are T cell receptor beta chains from one sample, sequenced in a study of T cell responses to AZD1222 COVID-19 vaccine. Profiled with immunoSEQ multiplex PCR; TCRdb holds only in-frame clones, not every one. The sample consists of approximately 140,000 clones, about 93% of them appearing once. Sequencing used peripheral blood, obtained on day 0 of AZD1222 vaccination. These TCRs come from an adult in good health. The conserved cysteine and the conserved F or W are not part of the CDR3 here. Each record gives: J gene, V gene, CDR3 protein.

j_gene: TRBJ2-7; v_gene: TRBV10-3; CDR3aa: AISDSGIGSYEQY
j_gene: TRBJ2-7; v_gene: TRBV7-6; CDR3aa: ASSFTSGGANEQY
j_gene: TRBJ2-2; v_gene: TRBV7-7; CDR3aa: ASSSRENTGELF
j_gene: TRBJ2-5; v_gene: TRBV30; CDR3aa: AWSPPASEPGTQY
j_gene: TRBJ2-1; v_gene: TRBV3-1/TRBV3-2; CDR3aa: ASSQDPGVTYNEQF
j_gene: TRBJ1-6; v_gene: TRBV19; CDR3aa: ASSGTGGNSPLH
j_gene: TRBJ2-4; v_gene: TRBV2; CDR3aa: ASSADATTIQY
j_gene: TRBJ2-1; v_gene: TRBV7-2; CDR3aa: ASSVRGRTLNEQF
j_gene: TRBJ2-2; v_gene: TRBV7-9; CDR3aa: ASSSLSGRGTGELF
j_gene: TRBJ1-4; v_gene: TRBV6-5; CDR3aa: ASSSNTRATNEKLF
j_gene: TRBJ1-6; v_gene: TRBV2; CDR3aa: ASSGAAHKRSPLH
j_gene: TRBJ2-7; v_gene: TRBV3-1/TRBV3-2; CDR3aa: ASSPSGTGYEQY
j_gene: TRBJ1-2; v_gene: TRBV11-2; CDR3aa: ASSLQEASYGYT
j_gene: TRBJ2-3; v_gene: TRBV5-1; CDR3aa: ASSPGTSGRTDTQY
j_gene: TRBJ1-2; v_gene: TRBV19; CDR3aa: ASSIETTLYGGYYT
j_gene: TRBJ2-2; v_gene: TRBV5-1; CDR3aa: ASSLVAGRGTGELF
j_gene: TRBJ2-1; v_gene: TRBV4-2; CDR3aa: ASSQDPSGNLYNEQF